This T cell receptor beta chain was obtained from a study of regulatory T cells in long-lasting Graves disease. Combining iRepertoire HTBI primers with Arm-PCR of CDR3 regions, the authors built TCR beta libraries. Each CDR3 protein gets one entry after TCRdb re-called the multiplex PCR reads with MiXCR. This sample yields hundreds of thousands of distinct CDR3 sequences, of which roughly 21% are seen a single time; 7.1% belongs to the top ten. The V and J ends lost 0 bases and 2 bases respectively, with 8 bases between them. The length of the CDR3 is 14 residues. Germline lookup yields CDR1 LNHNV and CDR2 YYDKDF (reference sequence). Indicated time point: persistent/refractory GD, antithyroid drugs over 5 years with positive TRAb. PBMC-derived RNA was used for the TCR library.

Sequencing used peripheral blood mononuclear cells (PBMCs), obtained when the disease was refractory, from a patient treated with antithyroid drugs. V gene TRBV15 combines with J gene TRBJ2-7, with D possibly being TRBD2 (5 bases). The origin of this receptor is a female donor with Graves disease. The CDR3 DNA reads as TGTGCCACCAGCAGAGAACTAGGACCCTACGAGCAGTACTTC. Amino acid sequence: CATSRELGPYEQYF.